This entry describes one TCR beta chain. Its antigen is not identified. This sample was taken from a study of STAT5B mutations in CD4+ large granular lymphocyte leukemia. Germline loops: CDR1 ENHRY, CDR2 SYGVKD. This CDR3 contains 15 residues. Trimming took 0 bases from V and 2 from J, leaving 9 bases between them. General study findings and limits: The CD4+ versus CD8+ T-LGLL clonality difference may reflect limited sample size. Without putative leukemic clones, patient CD4-sorted repertoires remained more clonal than healthy CD4+ repertoires.

Original processing methods: Lowest detectable productive clonotype frequency was 2.59 x 10-5. Sequencing used immunoSEQ multiplex PCR; TCRdb keeps in-frame clones, though not all of them. The D gene and trimming were derived from the DNA, and the V and J assignments and clone size from that table. Of 30,000 or so clones in the sample, 70% to 85% were seen once. Buffy coats from healthy blood donors served as controls. The receptor was isolated from a human donor in good health. This rearrangement joins TRBV10-3 to TRBJ2-3; unclear D gene. The sample was CD4+ T cells from blood buffy coats. The CDR3 DNA is TGTGCCATCAGTGAGTCCAGCAGCATCACAGATACGCAGTATTTT. It encodes CAISESSSITDTQYF.